This note documents a single TCR beta chain sequence. What it binds is not known. The authors made TCR cDNA by 5'RACE template switching, adding a universal primer site and UMIs. TCRdb redid the calling of the 5' RACE reads with MiXCR, one entry per CDR3 protein. The sample contains a few hundred thousand distinct CDR3 sequences, 10% to 15% of which appear only once. This CDR3 is built from 11 residues. V gave up 5 bases and J gave up 9 bases, with 8 bases separating them. The sample belongs to a study of T cells after yellow fever vaccination. Study-level information: When fractions had low cell numbers, they were prepared with SMART-Seq v4 Ultra Low Input. General study results and limits: Detected again after the booster were most primary-vaccination clones, at 96% CD4 and approximately 90% CD8. Repertoires obtained by FACS sorting could include abundant clonotypes that entered as contaminants from the bulk population.

The source material was CD4+ T cells sorted from PBMCs, sampled 45 days after the yellow fever booster vaccination. This chain links TRBV12-3 or TRBV12-4 with TRBJ2-1; D remains ambiguous. The source is a man in his thirties or forties who received the YFV17D yellow fever vaccine. The CDR3 region has the DNA TGTGCCAGCAGTGCCACCTCTGAGCAGTTCTTC. Protein sequence: CASSATSEQFF.